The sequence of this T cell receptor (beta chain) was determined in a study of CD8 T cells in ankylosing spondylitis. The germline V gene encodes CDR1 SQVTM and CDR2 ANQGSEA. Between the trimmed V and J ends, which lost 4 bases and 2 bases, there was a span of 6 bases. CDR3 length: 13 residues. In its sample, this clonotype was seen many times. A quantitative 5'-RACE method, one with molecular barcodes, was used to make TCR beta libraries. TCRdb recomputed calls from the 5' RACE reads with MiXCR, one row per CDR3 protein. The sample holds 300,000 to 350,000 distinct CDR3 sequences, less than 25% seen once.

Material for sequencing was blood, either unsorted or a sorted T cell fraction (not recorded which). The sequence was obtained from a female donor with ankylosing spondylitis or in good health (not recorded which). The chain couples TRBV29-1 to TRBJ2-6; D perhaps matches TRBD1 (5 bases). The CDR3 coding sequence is TGCAGCGTTGCCAGGGCTGGGGCCAACGTCCTGACTTTC. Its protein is CSVARAGANVLTF.